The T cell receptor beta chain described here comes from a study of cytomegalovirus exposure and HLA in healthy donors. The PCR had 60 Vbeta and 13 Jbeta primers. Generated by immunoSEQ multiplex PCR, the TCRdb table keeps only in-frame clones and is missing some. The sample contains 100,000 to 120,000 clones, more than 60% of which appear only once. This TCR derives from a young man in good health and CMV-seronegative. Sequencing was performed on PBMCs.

The chain's CDR3 is CASSQVERDESPLHF. CDR3 in DNA: TGCGCCAGCAGCCAAGTGGAGAGGGATGAGTCACCCCTCCACTTT. The chain employs TRBV4-1 and TRBJ1-6, with no clear D. Germline V gives CDR1 MGHRA, CDR2 YSYEKL. CDR3 length: 15 amino acids. V was shortened by 1 base and J by 10 bases, with 14 bases between the two germline ends.